Shown below are 8 T cell receptor beta chains from a single sample sequenced in a study of response to subunit inactivated influenza vaccine. MiXCR, run by TCRdb on the RT-PCR reads, gives a single entry per CDR3 protein. The data hold 650,000 to 700,000 distinct CDR3 sequences, with about a sixth observed a single time. The sequences come from PBMCs from blood, collected roughly 12 days after vaccination. The receptors come from a man aged 45 to 65 who received an inactivated influenza vaccine.

The sample holds many counts of this clonotype. V gene TRBV4-1 combines with J gene TRBJ2-5; weak D call: TRBD2 (5 bases). V was shortened by 3 bases and J by 4 bases, with 21 bases between the two germline ends. The CDR3 extends over 17 amino acids. Per the germline V gene, CDR1 is MGHRA and CDR2 is YSYEKL. The CDR3 reads CASSHPRSGGFGETQYF. In DNA, the CDR3 is TGCGCCAGCAGCCACCCCCGTTCAGGAGGATTCGGAGAGACCCAGTACTTC.

This clonotype showed up many times. This chain joins TRBV18 and TRBJ2-3; D call uncertain. The germline CDR1 and CDR2 sequences are KGHSH and LQKENI. The CDR3 has 11 residues. V was cut by 8 bases and J by 3 bases, with 6 bases left in between. The CDR3 region has the DNA TGTGCCAGCACCCCTACAGATACGCAGTATTTT. Translated, it gives CASTPTDTQYF.

CDR3 amino acids: CASSFFQGTAKNIQYF. CDR3 in DNA: TGTGCCAGCAGCTTTTTTCAGGGAACTGCCAAAAACATTCAGTACTTC. The rearrangement links TRBV11-2 to TRBJ2-4; a possible D gene is TRBD1 (5 bases). CDR1 and CDR2 from the germline V gene are SGHAT and FQNNGV. CDR3 length equals 16 residues. V dropped 3 bases and J dropped 1 base, with 13 bases sitting between them.

The chain combines TRBV15 with TRBJ2-1; 7 nucleotides agree with TRBD1. The CDR3 is 15 amino acids. Trimming took 1 base from V and 3 from J; bases not matched to a gene: 3. Germline CDR1 reads LNHNV; CDR2 reads YYDKDF (reference sequence). The CDR3 sequence: CATSRARTGYNEQFF. The CDR3 DNA follows: TGTGCCACCAGCAGAGCTCGGACAGGCTACAATGAGCAGTTCTTC. The whole variable domain, remainder taken from reference TRBV15 and TRBJ2-1, is DAMVIQNPRYQVTQFGKPVTLSCSQTLNHNVMYWYQQKSSQAPKLLFHYYDKDFNNEADTPDNFQSRRPNTSFCFLDIRSPGLGDTAMYLCATSRARTGYNEQFFGPGTRLTVL.

The V call is TRBV27, the J call TRBJ2-3; TRBD2 is a possible D gene (5 bases). Trimming took 7 bases from V and 7 from J, leaving 21 bases between them. Germline V CDR1 and CDR2: MNHEY, SMNVEV (reference sequence). The CDR3 covers 15 residues. CDR3 coding DNA: TGTGCCAGCACCCCCGGGATGAGCGGCCCGTATACGCAGTATTTT. This codes for CASTPGMSGPYTQYF.

This chain links TRBV5-5 with TRBJ2-7, with 9 nucleotides matching TRBD2. Per the germline V gene, CDR1 is SGHKS and CDR2 is YYEKEE (reference sequence). The V segment lost 3 bases and the J segment 4 bases; nucleotides outside the gene matches: 11. CDR3 length equals 16 residues. The CDR3 protein is CASSWETSGGVYEQYF. The DNA for the CDR3 is TGTGCCAGCAGCTGGGAGACTAGCGGCGGCGTATACGAGCAGTACTTC. Together with reference TRBV5-5 and TRBJ2-7, the CDR3 gives the full variable domain: DAGVTQSPTHLIKTRGQQVTLRCSPISGHKSVSWYQQVLGQGPQFIFQYYEKEERGRGNFPDRFSARQFPNYSSELNVNALLLGDSALYLCASSWETSGGVYEQYFGPGTRLTVT.

This clonotype was counted a few times. The chain recombines TRBV29-1 with TRBJ1-1; TRBD1 might be the D (5 bases). V lost 7 bases and J lost 7, with 19 bases in between. Germline V lookup: CDR1 SQVTM, CDR2 ANQGSEA. This CDR3 contains 13 residues. CDR3 loop: CSGQARGLGEAFF. The CDR3 nucleotides read TGCAGCGGACAAGCACGGGGCTTGGGTGAAGCTTTCTTT. The entire variable domain, with the rest obtained from reference TRBV29-1 and TRBJ1-1, is as follows: SAVISQKPSRDICQRGTSLTIQCQVDSQVTMMFWYRQQPGQSLTLIATANQGSEATYESGFVIDKFPISRPNLTFSTLTVSNMSPEDSSIYLCSGQARGLGEAFFGQGTRLTVV.

The rearrangement uses TRBV4-2 and TRBJ2-1; no reliable D call. The CDR3 runs 13 residues. Germline V lookup: CDR1 LGHNA, CDR2 YNFKEQ. V lost 5 bases and J lost 8, with 13 bases in between. Written as DNA, the CDR3 is TGTGCCAGCAGCAAAGGATTATTTCATGAGCAGTTCTTC. This encodes CASSKGLFHEQFF.